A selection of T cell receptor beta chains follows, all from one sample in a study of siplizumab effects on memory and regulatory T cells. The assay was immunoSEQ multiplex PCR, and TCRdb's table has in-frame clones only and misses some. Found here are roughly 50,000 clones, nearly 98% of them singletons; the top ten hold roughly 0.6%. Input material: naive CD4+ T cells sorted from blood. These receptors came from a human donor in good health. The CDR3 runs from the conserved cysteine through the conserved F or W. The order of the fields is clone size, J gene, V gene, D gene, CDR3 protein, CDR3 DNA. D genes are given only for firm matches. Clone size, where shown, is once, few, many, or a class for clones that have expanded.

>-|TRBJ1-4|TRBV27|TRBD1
CASSSMGQGNEKLFF
TGTGCCAGCAGTTCCATGGGACAGGGTAATGAAAAACTGTTTTTT
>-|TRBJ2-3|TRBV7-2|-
CASSLVGGSTDTQYF
TGTGCCAGCAGCTTAGTCGGGGGTAGCACAGATACGCAGTATTTT
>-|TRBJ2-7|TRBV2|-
CASSPSVYEQYF
TGTGCCAGCAGTCCTAGCGTCTACGAGCAGTACTTC
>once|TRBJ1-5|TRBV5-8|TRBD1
CASSTGTAFNQPQHF
TGTGCCAGCAGCACGGGGACAGCCTTTAATCAGCCCCAGCATTTT
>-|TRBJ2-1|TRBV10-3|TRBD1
CANADRVGEQFF
TGTGCCAACGCAGACAGGGTCGGGGAGCAGTTCTTC
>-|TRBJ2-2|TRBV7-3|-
CASSPLAANTGELFF
TGTGCCAGCAGCCCCCTAGCAGCCAACACCGGGGAGCTGTTTTTT
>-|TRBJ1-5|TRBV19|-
CASSIDQGGVSNQPQHF
TGTGCCAGTAGTATAGATCAGGGAGGTGTGAGCAATCAGCCCCAGCATTTT
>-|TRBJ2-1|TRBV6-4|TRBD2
CASSLSGRWNEQFF
TGTGCCAGCAGCCTCAGCGGGAGGTGGAATGAGCAGTTCTTC
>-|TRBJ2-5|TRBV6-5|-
CASSSLKGRQETQYF
TGTGCCAGCAGTTCCCTCAAGGGGCGGCAAGAGACCCAGTACTTC
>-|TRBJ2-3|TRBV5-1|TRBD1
CASSWTGGPTDTQYF
TGCGCCAGCAGCTGGACAGGGGGCCCCACAGATACGCAGTATTTT
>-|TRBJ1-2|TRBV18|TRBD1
CASSPNRGTGYGYTF
TGTGCCAGCTCACCGAACAGGGGGACCGGGTATGGCTACACCTTC
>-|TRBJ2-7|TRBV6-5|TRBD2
CASSSRASGIYEQYF
TGTGCCAGCAGCTCGCGCGCTAGCGGGATCTACGAGCAGTACTTC
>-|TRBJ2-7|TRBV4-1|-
CASSQLPSGRVPYEQYF
TGCGCCAGCAGCCAATTACCCTCCGGGAGAGTCCCCTACGAGCAGTACTTC
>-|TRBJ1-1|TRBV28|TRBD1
CASSLGGQGAGNTEAFF
TGTGCCAGCAGTTTAGGGGGGCAGGGGGCAGGAAACACTGAAGCTTTCTTT
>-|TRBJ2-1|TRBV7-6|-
CASSLVYNEQFF
TGTGCCAGCAGCTTAGTGTACAATGAGCAGTTCTTC